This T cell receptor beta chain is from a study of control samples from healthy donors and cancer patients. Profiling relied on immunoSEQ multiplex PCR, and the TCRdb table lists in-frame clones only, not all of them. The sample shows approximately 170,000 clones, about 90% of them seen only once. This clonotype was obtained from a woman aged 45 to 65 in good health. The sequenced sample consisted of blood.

The CDR3 spells CASSFLQGTDTQYF. CDR3 sequence (DNA): TGTGCCAGCAGTTTTCTCCAGGGGACAGATACGCAGTATTTT. The J gene is TRBJ2-3, the V gene TRBV28; a weak D match, TRBD1 (6 bases). This CDR3 is 14 amino acids long. The V gene lost 3 bases and the J gene lost 3 bases, with 10 bases spanning the gap. Germline values: CDR1 MDHEN, CDR2 SYDVKM.